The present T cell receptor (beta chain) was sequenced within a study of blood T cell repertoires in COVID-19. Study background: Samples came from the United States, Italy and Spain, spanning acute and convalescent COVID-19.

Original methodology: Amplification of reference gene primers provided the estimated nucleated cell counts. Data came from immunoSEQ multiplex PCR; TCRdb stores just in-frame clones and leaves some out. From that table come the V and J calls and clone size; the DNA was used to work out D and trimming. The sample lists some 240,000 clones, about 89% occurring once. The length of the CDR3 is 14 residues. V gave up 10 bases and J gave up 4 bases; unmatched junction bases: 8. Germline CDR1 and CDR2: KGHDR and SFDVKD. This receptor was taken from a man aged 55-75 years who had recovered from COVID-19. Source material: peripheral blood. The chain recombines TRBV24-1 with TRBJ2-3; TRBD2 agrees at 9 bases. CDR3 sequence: CATSLAGVADTQYF. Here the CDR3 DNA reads TGTGCCACTTCCTTAGCGGGAGTAGCAGATACGCAGTATTTT.